Below are 23 T cell receptor beta chains sequenced from a single sample in a study of radiotherapy plus CTLA-4 blockade in lung cancer. Sequenced by immunoSEQ multiplex PCR; TCRdb stores in-frame clones only, minus some. The sample lists approximately 50,000 clones; 73% were seen once. The source material was peripheral blood, sampled from a patient treated with radiotherapy plus ipilimumab. The source of these receptors is a human donor with non-small cell lung cancer who had a complete response to radiotherapy plus ipilimumab.

J is TRBJ1-1 and V is TRBV10-3; TRBD1 agrees at 7 bases. The germline V gene encodes CDR1 ENHRY and CDR2 SYGVKD. J lost 3 bases, V lost 6 bases, and 10 bases had no gene match. The CDR3 totals 15 residues. CDR3 in DNA: TGTGCCATCAGCCCCGACAGGGCAACGTACACTGAAGCTTTCTTT. Amino acid sequence: CAISPDRATYTEAFF.

The rearrangement joins TRBV6-1 to TRBJ1-1; TRBD1 might be the D (5 bases). The CDR3 sequence is 14 residues long. Trimming shortened V by 8 bases and J by 1 base, and 14 bases separated the two germline ends. CDR1 and CDR2 (germline): MNHNS, SASEGT. The CDR3 DNA sequence: TGTGCCAGCCCTCCCTGGGGCCGGAACACTGAAGCTTTCTTT. Translating gives CASPPWGRNTEAFF.

The gene calls are TRBV7-8 and TRBJ2-1, with 14 bases matching TRBD2. This CDR3 has 16 residues. The V and J ends lost 4 bases and 6 bases, in that order; junction bases with no gene match: 5. Germline V gene data show CDR1 as SGHVS and CDR2 as FQNEAQ. The CDR3 bases are TGTGCCAGCAGCTCCTGGACTAGCGGGGGGAGCAATGAGCAGTTCTTC. Protein sequence: CASSSWTSGGSNEQFF.

This chain links TRBV10-3 with TRBJ1-2, with TRBD1 matching 8 bases. Trimming cost V 2 bases and J 4 bases; bases outside gene matches: 6. Per germline, CDR1 ENHRY and CDR2 SYGVKD. The CDR3 totals 15 residues. CDR3 in amino acids: CAISEPDRGGYGYTF. CDR3 bases: TGTGCCATCAGTGAGCCCGACAGGGGTGGCTATGGCTACACCTTC.

In its sample, this clone was seen a few times. V gene TRBV9 combines with J gene TRBJ1-1; D perhaps matches TRBD1 (5 bases). V shed 3 bases and J shed 0 bases, with 9 bases lying between them. Looked up from germline, CDR1 is SGDLS and CDR2 is YYNGEE. There are 14 residues in the CDR3. CDR3 residues: CASSGDSMNTEAFF. The CDR3 bases are TGTGCCAGCAGCGGAGACAGCATGAACACTGAAGCTTTCTTT.

The J gene is TRBJ2-3, the V gene TRBV25-1; 11 bases align to TRBD2. Germline CDR1 is MGHDK and CDR2 is SYGVNS. V dropped 4 bases and J dropped 2; count of bases not matched to a gene: 11. CDR3 length: 18 amino acids. CDR3 sequence: CASSGAPGLAAYTDTQYF. Here the CDR3 DNA reads TGTGCCAGCAGTGGAGCCCCGGGACTAGCGGCCTACACAGATACGCAGTATTTT.

The chain uses TRBV30 and TRBJ1-2; D is unclear. The CDR3 contains 13 residues. Trimming took 2 bases from V and 5 from J, leaving 12 bases between them. Germline V gene sequence: CDR1 GTSNPN, CDR2 SVGIG (reference sequence). The CDR3 sequence: CAWSIFGNYGYTF. CDR3 in DNA: TGTGCCTGGAGTATCTTCGGTAATTATGGCTACACCTTC.

V usage is TRBV14 and J usage is TRBJ1-1; 8 nucleotides line up with TRBD1. The CDR3 consists of 14 residues. Germline assignment: CDR1 SGHDN and CDR2 FVKESK. V shed 0 bases, J shed 8 bases, and the junction held 5 bases outside the gene matches. The DNA for the CDR3 is TGTGCCAGCAGCCAAGACAGGGGGCGGGTCGAAGCTTTCTTT. Amino acids: CASSQDRGRVEAFF.

This clone was seen only a few times. V and J are TRBV6-6 and TRBJ2-7; possibly TRBD1 for D (5 bases). Per the germline V gene, CDR1 is MNHNY and CDR2 is SVGAGI (reference sequence). This CDR3 region has 11 residues. V shed 6 bases and J shed 6 bases, with 9 bases lying between them. The CDR3 loop is CASRDRGEQYF. The CDR3 DNA is TGTGCCAGCAGGGATAGGGGCGAGCAGTACTTC.

The DNA for the CDR3 is TGTGCCAGCAGTTTACATAGTACAGTTGAAGCTTTCTTT. Translating gives CASSLHSTVEAFF. The chain uses TRBV27 and TRBJ1-1, with unresolved D. This CDR3 spans 13 amino acids. Germline CDR1 and CDR2: MNHEY and SMNVEV (reference sequence). The V end was cut by 2 bases, the J end by 7 bases, with 11 bases between.

This sequence joins TRBV6-6 and TRBJ1-2, with a tentative D call TRBD1 (6 bases). Trimming stripped 7 bases from V and 2 bases from J, with 14 bases between. Per the germline V gene, CDR1 is MNHNY and CDR2 is SVGAGI (reference sequence). The CDR3 sequence is 14 residues long. The CDR3 coding sequence is TGTGCCAGCACCCGGCCCGACAGGAACTATGGCTACACCTTC. Translating gives CASTRPDRNYGYTF.

This chain links TRBV19 with TRBJ1-1; D is ambiguous. The CDR3 extends over 16 amino acids. With 0 bases removed from V and 1 base from J, the gap between germline ends came to 12 bases. CDR1 and CDR2 (germline): LNHDA, SQIVND (reference sequence). CDR3 DNA: TGTGCCAGTAGTATAGATCCTGACACGCGGAACACTGAAGCTTTCTTT. Its translation: CASSIDPDTRNTEAFF.

The genes are TRBV5-1 and TRBJ2-3; 8 bases match TRBD1. Germline CDR1 is SGHRS and CDR2 is YFSETQ. J was trimmed by 1 base and V by 4 bases; bases with no gene match: 5. This CDR3 comprises 15 residues. In DNA, the CDR3 is TGCGCCAGCAGCCCGGACAGGGCCCGCACAGATACGCAGTATTTT. Translating it yields CASSPDRARTDTQYF. The variable domain in full, completed from reference TRBV5-1 and TRBJ2-3, reads KAGVTQTPRYLIKTRGQQVTLSCSPISGHRSVSWYQQTPGQGLQFLFEYFSETQRNKGNFPGRFSGRQFSNSRSEMNVSTLELGDSALYLCASSPDRARTDTQYFGPGTRLTVL.

The chain carries TRBV18 and TRBJ2-3; TRBD2 aligns across 10 bases. The CDR3 loop spans 18 amino acids. Trimming at V came to 1 base and at J to 2 bases, leaving 9 bases not matched to a gene. Germline V gene lookup returns CDR1 KGHSH and CDR2 LQKENI. CDR3 amino acids: CASSPRVAGGDFTDTQYF. The CDR3 nucleotides are TGTGCCAGCTCACCACGGGTAGCGGGGGGAGACTTCACAGATACGCAGTATTTT.

This clone was detected once. The V and J genes are TRBV4-1 and TRBJ1-1; possible D gene TRBD1, 5 bases. CDR1 and CDR2 from the germline V gene are MGHRA and YSYEKL. V was trimmed by 1 base and J by 5 bases, leaving 11 bases between them. CDR3 length equals 14 residues. The CDR3 DNA is TGCGCCAGCAGCCAAGTGGGTCCAGGGACTGAAGCTTTCTTT. Translated: CASSQVGPGTEAFF.

This clone occurred a few times. This chain links TRBV30 with TRBJ2-7; TRBD2 aligns across 7 bases. J lost 4 bases, V lost 4 bases, and 7 bases had no gene match. CDR3 size: 13 residues. Germline loops: CDR1 GTSNPN, CDR2 SVGIG (reference sequence). CDR3: CAWTRRGGYEQYF. CDR3 nucleotides: TGTGCCTGGACTCGGCGGGGAGGGTACGAGCAGTACTTC.

The sample holds one count of this clone. The chain recombines TRBV6-1 with TRBJ2-1, with D tentatively TRBD2 (5 bases). Germline CDR1 is MNHNS and CDR2 is SASEGT. V shed 3 bases and J shed 4 bases, with 13 bases lying between them. The CDR3 consists of 15 residues. The CDR3 loop reads CASSDTSGSYNEQFF. DNA of the CDR3: TGTGCCAGCAGTGATACCAGCGGAAGTTACAATGAGCAGTTCTTC.

The rearrangement joins TRBV6-5 to TRBJ2-5, with D possibly matching TRBD2 (6 bases). The CDR3 is 11 amino acids. Germline V gene sequence: CDR1 MNHEY, CDR2 SVGAGI. V was trimmed by 5 bases and J by 5 bases, leaving 6 bases between them. The CDR3 region has the DNA TGTGCCAGCAGTGGGGGGGAGACCCAGTACTTC. Its protein is CASSGGETQYF.

J is TRBJ2-7 and V is TRBV6-5, with 7 bases fitting TRBD1. J gave up 3 bases and V 0 bases, and 5 bases lay outside the gene matches. The CDR3 contains 15 residues. Germline V gene sequence: CDR1 MNHEY, CDR2 SVGAGI. The CDR3 nucleotides read TGTGCCAGCAGTTACTCGCGGCAGGGGGTCTACGAGCAGTACTTC. Amino acid sequence: CASSYSRQGVYEQYF.

The V call is TRBV19, the J call TRBJ1-5; 8 bases match TRBD1. Germline trimming cut 6 bases from V and 2 bases from J; bases unmatched to any gene: 9. The germline CDR1 and CDR2 sequences are LNHDA and SQIVND (reference sequence). The CDR3 has 16 residues. CDR3 amino acids: CASRDREGSGNQPQHF. DNA of the CDR3: TGTGCCAGTAGGGACAGGGAGGGTAGTGGCAATCAGCCCCAGCATTTT.

This clone was detected only once. The rearrangement links TRBV10-3 to TRBJ2-2; TRBD2 matches at 10 bases. From germline, CDR1 is ENHRY and CDR2 SYGVKD. V dropped 10 bases and J dropped 2; count of bases not matched to a gene: 4. CDR3 length: 14 amino acids. CDR3 loop: CATRTSGNTGELFF. In DNA, the CDR3 is TGTGCCACAAGGACTAGCGGAAACACCGGGGAGCTGTTTTTT.

This rearrangement joins TRBV30 to TRBJ1-5; possible D gene TRBD1, 6 bases. Trimming removed 0 bases at V and 4 bases at J, with 13 bases between. The CDR3 sequence is 15 residues long. Germline-derived CDR1 and CDR2 are GTSNPN and SVGIG (reference sequence). CDR3 DNA: TGTGCCTGGAGTGTACAGCAGGGGAAAAATCAGCCCCAGCATTTT. Protein: CAWSVQQGKNQPQHF.

This clone was seen a few times. V is TRBV7-9 and J is TRBJ1-2; 8 bases line up with TRBD1. CDR3 length: 16 amino acids. V trimming: 5 bases; J trimming: 1 base; junction bases outside the gene matches: 9. CDR1 and CDR2 from the germline V gene are SEHNR and FQNEAQ (reference sequence). In DNA, the CDR3 is TGTGCCAGCAGCCACTCCTGGACAGGGCATAACTATGGCTACACCTTC. This sequence encodes CASSHSWTGHNYGYTF.